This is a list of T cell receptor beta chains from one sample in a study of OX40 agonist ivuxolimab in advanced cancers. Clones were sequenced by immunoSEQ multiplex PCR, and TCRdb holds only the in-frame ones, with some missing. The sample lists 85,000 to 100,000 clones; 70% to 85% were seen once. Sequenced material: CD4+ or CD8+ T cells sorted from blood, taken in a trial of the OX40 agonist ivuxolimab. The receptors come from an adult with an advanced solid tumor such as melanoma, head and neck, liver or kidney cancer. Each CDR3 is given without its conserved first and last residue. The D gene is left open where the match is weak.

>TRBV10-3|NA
AISETFGGAF
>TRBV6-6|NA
ASSRVGNYEQY
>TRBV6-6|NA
ASGGEGSQYNEQF
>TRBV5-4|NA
ASRDSAMGAKNIQY
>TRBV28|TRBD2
ASTNMGGRGEQY
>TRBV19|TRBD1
ASSISGGDYWHYGYT
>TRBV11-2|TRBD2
ASSSGLEDTQY
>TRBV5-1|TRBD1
ASSWTGQGSEQY
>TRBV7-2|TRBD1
ASSFVTGENEQF
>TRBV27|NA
ASSLLTGELF
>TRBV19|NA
ASSQPGPTTDTQY
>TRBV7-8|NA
ASRRNLLRGSNTGELF
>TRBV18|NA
ASSPRPEANEKLF
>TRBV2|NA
ASSYTGSDTEAF
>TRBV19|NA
ASSPGPVGEQY
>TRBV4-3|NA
ASSQEPGSNHEQF
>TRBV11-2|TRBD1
ASQGVQGANEKLF
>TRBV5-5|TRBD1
ASSDVTRGYEQY
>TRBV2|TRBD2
ASRREANTGELF
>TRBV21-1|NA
ASSKSLGGLALRRTQY
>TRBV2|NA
ASRKRQVGQPQH
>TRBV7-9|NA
ASTGPNYGYT
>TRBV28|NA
ASSLESLYGYT
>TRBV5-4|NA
ASSLSGRQNEQF
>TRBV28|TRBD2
ASSLMSSGPGFHEQY
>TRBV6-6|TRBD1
ASSRQGALNEQF